Reported below is one T cell receptor (beta chain). The antigen is unknown. This record comes from a study of shared clonotypes between healthy human individuals. Germline CDR1 MNHNY, CDR2 SVGAGI (reference sequence). V was clipped by 4 bases and J by 5 bases, with 12 bases between them. This CDR3 region has 14 residues. Study-level points and caveats: Estimated richness was generally greater in naive than memory subsets.

CD45RO-negative, CCR7-positively selected cells formed the naive CD8 fraction, excluding terminally differentiated effector memory CD45RA+ cells. Assay used: immunoSEQ multiplex PCR; TCRdb lists only in-frame clones, some missing. The data hold a few million clones, with 80% to 95% observed a single time. The sequence was obtained from a young man in good health. Some clones in this sample may be carry-over from other donors' samples. The source material was naive CD8+ T cells from PBMCs. The chain links TRBV6-6 to TRBJ2-1; D is unclear. As DNA, the CDR3 is TGTGCCAGCAGTTTCATTAACAGTGACAATGAGCAGTTCTTC. It yields the protein CASSFINSDNEQFF.